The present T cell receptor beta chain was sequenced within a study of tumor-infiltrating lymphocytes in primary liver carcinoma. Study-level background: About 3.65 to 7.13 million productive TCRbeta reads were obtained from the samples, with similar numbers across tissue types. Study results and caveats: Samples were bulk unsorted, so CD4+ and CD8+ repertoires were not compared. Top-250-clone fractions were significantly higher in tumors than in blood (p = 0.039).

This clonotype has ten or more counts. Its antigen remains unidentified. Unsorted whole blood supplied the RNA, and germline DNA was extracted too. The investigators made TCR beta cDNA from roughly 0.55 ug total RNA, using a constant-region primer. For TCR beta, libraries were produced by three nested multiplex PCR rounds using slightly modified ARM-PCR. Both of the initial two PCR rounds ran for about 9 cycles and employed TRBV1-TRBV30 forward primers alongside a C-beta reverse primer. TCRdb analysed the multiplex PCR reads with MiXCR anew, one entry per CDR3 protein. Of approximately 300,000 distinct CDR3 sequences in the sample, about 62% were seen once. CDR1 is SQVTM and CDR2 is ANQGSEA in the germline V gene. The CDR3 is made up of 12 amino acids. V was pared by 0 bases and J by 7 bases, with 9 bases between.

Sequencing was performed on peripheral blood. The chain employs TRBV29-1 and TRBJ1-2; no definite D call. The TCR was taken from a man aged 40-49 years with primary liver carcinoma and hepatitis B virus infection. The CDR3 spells CSVEEGGPGYTF. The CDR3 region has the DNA TGCAGCGTTGAAGAAGGAGGGCCTGGCTACACCTTC.